Listed here is a single TCR beta chain. Its antigen is not identified. The sample comes from a study of PD-1 blockade in classical Hodgkin lymphoma. Overall study results and limits: The drivers behind the repertoire differences, possibly disease activity or prior therapy, remain undefined.

Time point here: cycle 4 day 1 (C4D1), after more than five weeks of nivolumab. Brentuximab vedotin exposure varied, and every patient relapsed after autologous stem cell transplantation. Clones were sequenced by immunoSEQ multiplex PCR, and TCRdb holds only the in-frame ones, with some missing. Found here are roughly 96,000 clones, under 95% of them singletons; the top ten hold 2%. Specimen: peripheral blood mononuclear cells (PBMCs), collected before the fourth cycle of nivolumab. This TCR came from a human donor with classical Hodgkin lymphoma.

CDR3 residues: CASSLGGGGEAFF. CDR3 DNA: TGTGCCAGCAGCTTGGGGGGCGGAGGTGAAGCTTTCTTT. The chain combines TRBV7-6 with TRBJ1-1; weak D call: TRBD1 (6 bases). The length of the CDR3 is 13 residues. The germline V gene encodes CDR1 SGHVS and CDR2 FNYEAQ. V lost 3 bases and J lost 7, with 12 bases in between.